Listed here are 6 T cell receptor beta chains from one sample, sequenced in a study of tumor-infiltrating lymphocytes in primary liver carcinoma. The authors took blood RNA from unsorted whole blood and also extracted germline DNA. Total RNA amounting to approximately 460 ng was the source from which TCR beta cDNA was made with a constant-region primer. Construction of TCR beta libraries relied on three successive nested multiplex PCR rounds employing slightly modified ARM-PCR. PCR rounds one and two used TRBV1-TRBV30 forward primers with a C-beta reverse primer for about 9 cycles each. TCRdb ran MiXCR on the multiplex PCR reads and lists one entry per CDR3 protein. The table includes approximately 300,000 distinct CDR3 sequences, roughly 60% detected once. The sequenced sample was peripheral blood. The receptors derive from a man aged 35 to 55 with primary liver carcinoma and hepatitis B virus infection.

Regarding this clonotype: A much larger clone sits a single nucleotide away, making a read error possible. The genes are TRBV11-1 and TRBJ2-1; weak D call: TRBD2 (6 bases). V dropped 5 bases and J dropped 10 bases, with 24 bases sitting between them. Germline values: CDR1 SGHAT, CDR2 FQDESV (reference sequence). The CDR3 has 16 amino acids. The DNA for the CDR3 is TGTGCCAGCAGCGCCCTTCGAGGGGAGGACCTTTGGGAGCAGTTCTTC. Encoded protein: CASSALRGEDLWEQFF.

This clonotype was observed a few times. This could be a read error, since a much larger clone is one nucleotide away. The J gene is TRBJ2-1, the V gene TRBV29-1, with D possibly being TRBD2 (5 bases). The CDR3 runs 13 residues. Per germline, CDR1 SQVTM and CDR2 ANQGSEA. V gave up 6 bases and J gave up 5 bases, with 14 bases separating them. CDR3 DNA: TGCAGCGTGACCGGGATAGGGAACAATGAGCAGTTCTTC. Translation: CSVTGIGNNEQFF.

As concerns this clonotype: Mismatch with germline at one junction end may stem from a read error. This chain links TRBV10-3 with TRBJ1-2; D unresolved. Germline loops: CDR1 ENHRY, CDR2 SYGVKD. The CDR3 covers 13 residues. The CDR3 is CAISESLIYGCTF. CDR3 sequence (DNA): TGTGCCATCAGTGAGTCGTTAATCTATGGCTGCACCTTC.

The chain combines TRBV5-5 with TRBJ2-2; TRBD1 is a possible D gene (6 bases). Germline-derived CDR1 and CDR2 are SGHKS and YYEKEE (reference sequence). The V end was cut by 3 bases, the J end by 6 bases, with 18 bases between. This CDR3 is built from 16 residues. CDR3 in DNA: TGTGCCAGCAGCTGGTGTGGGGGCGGATGGTCCGGGGAGCTGTTTTTT. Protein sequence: CASSWCGGGWSGELFF.

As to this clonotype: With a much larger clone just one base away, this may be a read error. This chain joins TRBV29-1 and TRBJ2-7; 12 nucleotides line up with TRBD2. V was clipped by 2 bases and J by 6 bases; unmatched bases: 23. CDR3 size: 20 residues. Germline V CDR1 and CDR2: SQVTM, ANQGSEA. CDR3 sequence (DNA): TGCAGCGTTGAACTAGGACTAGCGGGATGCACTTCAGTCCGGGGTGGCGAGCAGTACTTC. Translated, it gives CSVELGLAGCTSVRGGEQYF.

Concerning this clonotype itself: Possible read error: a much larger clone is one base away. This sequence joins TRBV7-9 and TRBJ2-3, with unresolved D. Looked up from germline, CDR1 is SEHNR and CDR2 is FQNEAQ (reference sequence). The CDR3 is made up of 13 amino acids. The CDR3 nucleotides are TGTGCCAGCAGCCCAAATAGTGGAGATGCGCAGTATTTT. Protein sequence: CASSPNSGDAQYF.